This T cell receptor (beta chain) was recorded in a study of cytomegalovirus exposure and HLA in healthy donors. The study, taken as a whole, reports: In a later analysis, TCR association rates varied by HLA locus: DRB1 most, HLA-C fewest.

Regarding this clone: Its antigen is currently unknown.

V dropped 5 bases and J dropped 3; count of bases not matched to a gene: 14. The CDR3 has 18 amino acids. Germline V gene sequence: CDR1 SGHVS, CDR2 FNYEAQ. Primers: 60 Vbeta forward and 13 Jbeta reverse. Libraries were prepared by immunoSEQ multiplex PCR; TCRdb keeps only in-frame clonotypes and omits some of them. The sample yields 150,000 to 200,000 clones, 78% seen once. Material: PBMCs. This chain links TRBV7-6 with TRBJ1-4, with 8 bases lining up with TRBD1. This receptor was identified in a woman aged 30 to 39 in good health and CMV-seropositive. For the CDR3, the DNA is TGTGCCAGCAGCCCTTTACCGGGACAGGCGTCGTCTAATGAAAAACTGTTTTTT. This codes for CASSPLPGQASSNEKLFF. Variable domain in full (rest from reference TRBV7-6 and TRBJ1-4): GAGVSQSPRYKVTKRGQDVALRCDPISGHVSLYWYRQALGQGPEFLTYFNYEAQQDKSGLPNDRFSAERPEGSISTLTIQRTEQRDSAMYRCASSPLPGQASSNEKLFFGSGTQLSVL.